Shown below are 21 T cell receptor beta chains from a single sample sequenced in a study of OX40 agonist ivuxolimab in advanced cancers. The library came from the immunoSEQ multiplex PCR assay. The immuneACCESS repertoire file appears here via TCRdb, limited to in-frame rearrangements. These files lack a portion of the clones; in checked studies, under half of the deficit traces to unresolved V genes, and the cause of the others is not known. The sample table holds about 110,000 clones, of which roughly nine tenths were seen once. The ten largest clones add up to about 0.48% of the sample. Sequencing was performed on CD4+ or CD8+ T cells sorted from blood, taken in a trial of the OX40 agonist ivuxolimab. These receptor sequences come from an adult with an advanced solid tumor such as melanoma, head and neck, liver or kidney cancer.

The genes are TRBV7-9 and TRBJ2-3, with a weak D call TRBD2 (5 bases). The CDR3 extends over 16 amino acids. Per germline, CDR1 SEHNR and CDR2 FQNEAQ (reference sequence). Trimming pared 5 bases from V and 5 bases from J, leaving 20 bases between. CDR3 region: CASSQDGVGAEDTQYF. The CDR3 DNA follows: TGTGCCAGCAGCCAAGACGGAGTGGGAGCGGAAGATACGCAGTATTTT. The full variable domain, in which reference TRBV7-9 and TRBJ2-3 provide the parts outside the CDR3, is DTGVSQNPRHKITKRGQNVTFRCDPISEHNRLYWYRQTLGQGPEFLTYFQNEAQLEKSRLLSDRFSAERPKGSFSTLEIQRTEQGDSAMYLCASSQDGVGAEDTQYFGPGTRLTVL.

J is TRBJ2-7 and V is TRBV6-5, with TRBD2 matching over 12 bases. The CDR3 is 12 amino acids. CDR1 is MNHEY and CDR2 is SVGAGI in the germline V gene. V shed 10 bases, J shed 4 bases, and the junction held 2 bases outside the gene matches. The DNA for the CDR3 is TGTGCCACCGGACTAGCGGGGTACGAGCAGTACTTC. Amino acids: CATGLAGYEQYF.

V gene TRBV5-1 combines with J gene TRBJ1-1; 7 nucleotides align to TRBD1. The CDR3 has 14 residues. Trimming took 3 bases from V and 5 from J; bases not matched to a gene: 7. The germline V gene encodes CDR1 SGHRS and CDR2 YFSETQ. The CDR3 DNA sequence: TGCGCCAGCAGCTCGACAGGGTGGGAGACTGAAGCTTTCTTT. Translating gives CASSSTGWETEAFF.

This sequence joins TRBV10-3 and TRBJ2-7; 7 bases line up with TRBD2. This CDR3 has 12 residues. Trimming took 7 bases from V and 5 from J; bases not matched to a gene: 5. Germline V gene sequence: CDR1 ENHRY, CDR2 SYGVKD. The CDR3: CAIKRGGDEQYF. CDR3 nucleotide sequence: TGTGCCATCAAGCGGGGTGGAGACGAGCAGTACTTC.

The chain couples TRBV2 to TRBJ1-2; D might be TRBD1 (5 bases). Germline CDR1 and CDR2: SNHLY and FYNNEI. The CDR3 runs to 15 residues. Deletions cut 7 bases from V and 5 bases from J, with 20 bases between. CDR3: CASTTSQGNLYGYTF. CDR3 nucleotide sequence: TGTGCCAGCACCACAAGCCAGGGTAACCTGTATGGCTACACCTTC.

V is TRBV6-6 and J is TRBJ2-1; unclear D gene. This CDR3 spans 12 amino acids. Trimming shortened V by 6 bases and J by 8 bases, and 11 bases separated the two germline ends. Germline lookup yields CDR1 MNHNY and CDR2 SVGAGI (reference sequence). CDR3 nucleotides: TGTGCCAGCAGCCACCTTGACGATGAGCAGTTCTTC. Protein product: CASSHLDDEQFF.

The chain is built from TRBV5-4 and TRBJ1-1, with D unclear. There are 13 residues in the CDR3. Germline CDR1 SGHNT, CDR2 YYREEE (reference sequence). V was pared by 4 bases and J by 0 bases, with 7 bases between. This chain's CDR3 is CASSITVNTEAFF. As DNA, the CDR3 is TGTGCCAGCAGCATAACAGTGAACACTGAAGCTTTCTTT.

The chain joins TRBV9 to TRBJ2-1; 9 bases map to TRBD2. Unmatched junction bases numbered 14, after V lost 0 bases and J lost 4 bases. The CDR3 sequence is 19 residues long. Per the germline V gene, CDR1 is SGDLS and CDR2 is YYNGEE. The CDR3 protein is CASSVEKRGVIRGYNEQFF. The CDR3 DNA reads TGTGCCAGCAGCGTAGAGAAGCGGGGGGTGATAAGGGGTTACAATGAGCAGTTCTTC.

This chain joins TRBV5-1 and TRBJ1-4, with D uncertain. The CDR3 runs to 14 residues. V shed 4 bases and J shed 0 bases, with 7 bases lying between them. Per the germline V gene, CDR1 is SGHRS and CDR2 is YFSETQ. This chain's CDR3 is CASSNKATNEKLFF. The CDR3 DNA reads TGCGCCAGCAGCAACAAAGCAACTAATGAAAAACTGTTTTTT.

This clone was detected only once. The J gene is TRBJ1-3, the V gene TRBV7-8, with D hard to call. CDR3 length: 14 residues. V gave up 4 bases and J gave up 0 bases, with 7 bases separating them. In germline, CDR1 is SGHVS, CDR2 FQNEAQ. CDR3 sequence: CASSWRGSGNTIYF. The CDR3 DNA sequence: TGTGCCAGCAGCTGGCGGGGCTCTGGAAACACCATATATTTT.

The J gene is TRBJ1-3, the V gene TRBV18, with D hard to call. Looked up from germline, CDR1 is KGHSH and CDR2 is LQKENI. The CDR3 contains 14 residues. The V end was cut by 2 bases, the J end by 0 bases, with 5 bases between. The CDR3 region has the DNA TGTGCCAGCTCACCAGGAAGCTCTGGAAACACCATATATTTT. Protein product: CASSPGSSGNTIYF.

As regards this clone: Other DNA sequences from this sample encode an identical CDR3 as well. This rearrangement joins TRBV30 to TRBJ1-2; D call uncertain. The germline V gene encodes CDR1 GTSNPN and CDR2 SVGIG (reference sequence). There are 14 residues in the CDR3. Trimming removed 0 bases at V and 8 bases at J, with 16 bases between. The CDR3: CAWSVIRGAGGYTF. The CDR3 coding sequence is TGTGCCTGGAGTGTAATTCGGGGTGCGGGGGGCTACACCTTC.

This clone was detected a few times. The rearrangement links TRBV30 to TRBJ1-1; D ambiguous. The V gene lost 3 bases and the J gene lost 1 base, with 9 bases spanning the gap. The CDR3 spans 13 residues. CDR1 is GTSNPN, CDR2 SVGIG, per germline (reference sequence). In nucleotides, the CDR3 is TGTGCCTGGAGACGGAATGAGAACACTGAAGCTTTCTTT. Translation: CAWRRNENTEAFF. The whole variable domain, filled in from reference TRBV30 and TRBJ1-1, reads SQTIHQWPATLVQPVGSPLSLECTVEGTSNPNLYWYRQAAGRGLQLLFYSVGIGQISSEVPQNLSASRPQDRQFILSSKKLLLSDSGFYLCAWRRNENTEAFFGQGTRLTVV.

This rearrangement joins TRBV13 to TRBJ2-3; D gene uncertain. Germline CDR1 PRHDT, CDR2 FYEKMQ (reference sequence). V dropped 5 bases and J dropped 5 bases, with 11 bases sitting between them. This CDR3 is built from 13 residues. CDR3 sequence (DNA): TGTGCCAGCAGCCTCCCGGGTGGAGATACGCAGTATTTT. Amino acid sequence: CASSLPGGDTQYF.

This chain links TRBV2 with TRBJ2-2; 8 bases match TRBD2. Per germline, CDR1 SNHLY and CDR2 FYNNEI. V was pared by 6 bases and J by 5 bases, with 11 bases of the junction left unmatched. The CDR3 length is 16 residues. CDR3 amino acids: CASSRPGTRGTGELFF. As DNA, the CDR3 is TGTGCCAGCAGCCGTCCCGGGACTAGGGGTACCGGGGAGCTGTTTTTT. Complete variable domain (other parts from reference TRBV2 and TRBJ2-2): EPEVTQTPSHQVTQMGQEVILRCVPISNHLYFYWYRQILGQKVEFLVSFYNNEISEKSEIFDDQFSVERPDGSNFTLKIRSTKLEDSAMYFCASSRPGTRGTGELFFGEGSRLTVL.

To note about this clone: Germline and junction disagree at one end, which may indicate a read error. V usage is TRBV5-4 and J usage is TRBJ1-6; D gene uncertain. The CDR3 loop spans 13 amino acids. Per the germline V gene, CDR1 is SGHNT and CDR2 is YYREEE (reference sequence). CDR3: CASSQGMNSPLHF. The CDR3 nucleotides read TGCGCCAGCAGCCAAGGAATGAATTCACCCCTCCACTTT.

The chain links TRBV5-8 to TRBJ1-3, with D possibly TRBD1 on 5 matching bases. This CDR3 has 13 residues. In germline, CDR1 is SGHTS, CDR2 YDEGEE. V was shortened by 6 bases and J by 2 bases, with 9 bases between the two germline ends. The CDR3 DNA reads TGTGCCAGCAACATGGACACTGGAAACACCATATATTTT. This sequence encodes CASNMDTGNTIYF. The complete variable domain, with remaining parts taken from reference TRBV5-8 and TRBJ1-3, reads EAGVTQSPTHLIKTRGQQATLRCSPISGHTSVYWYQQALGLGLQFLLWYDEGEERNRGNFPPRFSGRQFPNYSSELNVNALELEDSALYLCASNMDTGNTIYFGEGSWLTVV.

DNA for the CDR3: TGTGCCAGCAGCATACTAGCGGGGGGCCTGGATACGCAGTATTTT. Its protein is CASSILAGGLDTQYF. V and J are TRBV9 and TRBJ2-3, with 12 positions matching TRBD2. The V and J ends lost 4 bases and 6 bases, in that order; junction bases with no gene match: 6. This CDR3 contains 15 residues. The germline V gene has CDR1 SGDLS and CDR2 YYNGEE.

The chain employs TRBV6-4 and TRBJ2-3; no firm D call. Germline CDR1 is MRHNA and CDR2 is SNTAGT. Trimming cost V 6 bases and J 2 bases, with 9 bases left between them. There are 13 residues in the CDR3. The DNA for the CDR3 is TGTGCCAGCAGCGTTGAACTCACAGATACGCAGTATTTT. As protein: CASSVELTDTQYF.

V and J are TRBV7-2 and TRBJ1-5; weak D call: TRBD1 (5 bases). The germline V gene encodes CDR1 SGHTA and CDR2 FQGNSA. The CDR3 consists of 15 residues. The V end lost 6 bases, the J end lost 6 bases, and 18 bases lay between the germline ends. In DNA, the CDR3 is TGTGCCAGCAGACCAGGGCCGGAAGTCGGTCAGCCCCAGCATTTT. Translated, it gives CASRPGPEVGQPQHF.

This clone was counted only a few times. As DNA, the CDR3 is TGTGCCAGCAAAAAGCGGGGGGGGATAGATACGCAGTATTTT. Its translation is CASKKRGGIDTQYF. The rearrangement uses TRBV27 and TRBJ2-3, with TRBD2 identical over 10 bases. Germline V CDR1 and CDR2: MNHEY, SMNVEV (reference sequence). The CDR3 has 14 residues. J was trimmed by 5 bases and V by 7 bases; bases with no gene match: 6.